The rows below give T cell receptor beta chains drawn from one sample of a study of tumor T cells in aggressive B-cell lymphoma. Using immunoSEQ multiplex PCR, the repertoire was profiled, and TCRdb retains in-frame clones only, with some absent. The data contain 9,300 or so clones, 75% to 85% of them seen just once; the ten biggest clones take up 4.3%. The sequencing input was tumor tissue. These receptor sequences come from an adult with diffuse large B cell lymphoma. CDR3s leave out the opening cysteine and the closing phenylalanine or tryptophan.

>TRBV19
ASSVEQSYGYT
>TRBV25-1
ASSESWANTEAF
>TRBV6-6
ASSRGVGQPQH
>TRBV6-5
ASSRRGQETQY
>TRBV19
ASSMFTGGFGGELF
>TRBV10-3
AISGPGQGPYGYT
>TRBV6-1
ASSGTTGSVGSYT
>TRBV7-6
ASSPPPWRGGGNTEAF
>TRBV9
ASSVCYEQY
>TRBV19
ASSMAGGNRVFHGYT
>TRBV11-2
ASSFGATFNNEQF
>TRBV5-8
ASSRGRVARDNEQF
>TRBV4-3
ASSQEWGWDTEAF
>TRBV15
ATSREGTGNTEAF
>TRBV2
ASRWEGLGNQPQH
>TRBV28
ASSFLGRPSSGNTIY
>TRBV9
ASSPPGGSYNEQF
>TRBV6-1
ASSEGQPYGYT
>TRBV6-5
ASSYSRWAYEQY
>TRBV5-1
ASSSPHDRGTYEQY
>TRBV6-5
ASSYGNVAGETQY
>TRBV4-3
ASSPGTSNEQF
>TRBV7-9
ASSLPPQH
>TRBV28
AITNPRGNQPQH
>TRBV6-6
ASSYVVLDSQGEQF
>TRBV4-1
ASSQIAGNSYEQY
>TRBV27
ASSLRSGWTSSYNEQF
>TRBV21-1
ASSKDVSYSSYEQY
>TRBV28
ATRGSAGRDTQY
>TRBV28
ASSTGGQGNTEAF
>TRBV20-1
SAVGNYGYT
>TRBV10-3
AARPGGTDTQY
>TRBV2
ASSWDSLVQELF
>TRBV5-1
ASSPTGGSTGELF
>TRBV6-5
ASSYSGREAF
>TRBV14
ASSQIAGNTIY
>TRBV7-2
ASRPSGTVQETQY
>TRBV6-5
ASSYRPAGNEQF
>TRBV6-5
ASSYLGEQY
>TRBV9
ASSGAGTRKF
>TRBV6-1
ASRYGQTGNQPQH